This T cell receptor beta chain was identified in a study of OX40 agonist ivuxolimab in advanced cancers. Study-wide context: The patients' treatment was ivuxolimab, an agonistic anti-OX40 (CD134) antibody.

Samples of blood were obtained at baseline, on cycle 4 day 1, and on cycle 7 day 1. As for this clone: Its antigen is not known.

TCRdb's table, derived via immunoSEQ multiplex PCR, lists solely in-frame clones and lacks some. This sample yields about 10,000 clones, of which 85% to 90% are seen a single time; 11% belongs to the top ten. Germline CDR1 and CDR2: SGHRS and YFSETQ. This CDR3 is 14 amino acids long. V dropped 0 bases and J dropped 5 bases, with 10 bases sitting between them. General study findings and limits: There was clonal expansion of CD4+ and CD8+ blood T cells by week 6 at 0.1 to 3.0 mg/kg.

The source of this sequence is an adult with an advanced solid tumor such as melanoma, head and neck, liver or kidney cancer. The sequencing here drew on CD4+ or CD8+ T cells sorted from blood, taken in a trial of the OX40 agonist ivuxolimab. The chain carries TRBV5-1 and TRBJ2-3; D not resolved. Written as DNA, the CDR3 is TGCGCCAGCAGCTTGGCCTTTGCTGGAGATACGCAGTATTTT. Residues: CASSLAFAGDTQYF.